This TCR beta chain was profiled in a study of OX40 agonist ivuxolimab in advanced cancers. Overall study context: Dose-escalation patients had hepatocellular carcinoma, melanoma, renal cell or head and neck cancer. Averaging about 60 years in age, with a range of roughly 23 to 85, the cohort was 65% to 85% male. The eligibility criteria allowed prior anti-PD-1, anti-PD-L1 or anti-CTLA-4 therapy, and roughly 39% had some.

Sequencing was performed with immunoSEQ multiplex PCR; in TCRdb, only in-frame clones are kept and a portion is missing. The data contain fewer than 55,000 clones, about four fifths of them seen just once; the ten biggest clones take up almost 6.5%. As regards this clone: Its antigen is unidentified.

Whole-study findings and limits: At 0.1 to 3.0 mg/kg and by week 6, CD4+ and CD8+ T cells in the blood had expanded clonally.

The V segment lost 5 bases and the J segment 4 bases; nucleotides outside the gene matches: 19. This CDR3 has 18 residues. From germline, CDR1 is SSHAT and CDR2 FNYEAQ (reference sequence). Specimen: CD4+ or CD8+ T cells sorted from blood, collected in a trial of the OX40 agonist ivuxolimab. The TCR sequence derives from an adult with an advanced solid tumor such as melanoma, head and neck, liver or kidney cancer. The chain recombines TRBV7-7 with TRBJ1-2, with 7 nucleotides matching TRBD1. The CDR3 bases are TGTGCCAGCAGCCTCGAGCCCTCAGAGGGGGCGTCAGGCTATGGCTACACCTTC. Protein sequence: CASSLEPSEGASGYGYTF.